These T cell receptor beta chains were read from a single sample in a study of cytotoxic CD8 clonotypes in ibrutinib-treated CLL. Only in-frame clones appear in the TCRdb table, and some are missing; sequencing was by immunoSEQ multiplex PCR. The table includes over 75,000 clones, around 73% detected once. This material consisted of PBMCs, taken after 12 months of ibrutinib treatment. All receptors come from a human donor with chronic lymphocytic leukemia. The CDR3 runs from the conserved cysteine through the conserved F or W. D genes are given only for firm matches. Size is omitted from some rows. Given values are once, few, many or a class for expanded clones.

cdr3_aa	cdr3_nt	j_call	clone_size	d_call	v_call
CASSFYSGQGLGPSSYNEQFF	TGCGCCAGCAGCTTCTATTCAGGACAGGGATTAGGCCCTAGCTCCTACAATGAGCAGTTCTTC	TRBJ2-1	.	TRBD1	TRBV5-1
CASSRLIVRGTDTQYF	TGTGCCAGTAGTAGGCTGATTGTAAGGGGCACAGATACGCAGTATTTT	TRBJ2-3	.	.	TRBV19
CASSSSTDTQYF	TGTGCCAGCAGCTCTTCCACAGATACGCAGTATTTT	TRBJ2-3	.	.	TRBV7-3
CASSPPLGGDTQYF	TGTGCCAGCAGCCCCCCTCTCGGGGGGGATACGCAGTATTTT	TRBJ2-3	.	TRBD2	TRBV7-2
CASSPGAYGRRADTQYF	TGTGCCAGCTCACCCGGGGCGTACGGTAGGCGGGCAGATACGCAGTATTTT	TRBJ2-3	.	.	TRBV18
CSVEDRGVGAFF	TGCAGCGTTGAAGATAGGGGAGTCGGAGCTTTCTTT	TRBJ1-1	.	.	TRBV29-1
CAISESRGQGRNEQFF	TGTGCCATCAGTGAGTCGCGTGGACAGGGTAGAAATGAGCAGTTCTTC	TRBJ2-1	.	TRBD1	TRBV10-3
CASSYFRQGSSGELFF	TGTGCCAGCAGTTACTTTAGGCAGGGCTCGTCCGGGGAGCTGTTTTTT	TRBJ2-2	.	.	TRBV6-5
CASSGNEQFF	TGTGCCAGCAGTGGAAATGAGCAGTTCTTC	TRBJ2-1	.	.	TRBV6-1
CASRTVGNSNQPQHF	TGTGCCAGTAGGACGGTTGGGAATAGCAATCAGCCCCAGCATTTT	TRBJ1-5	.	.	TRBV19
CASSEITYYGYTF	TGTGCCAGCAGTGAGATAACATACTATGGCTACACCTTC	TRBJ1-2	.	.	TRBV6-1
CASSNPSTDTQYF	TGTGCCAGCAGTAACCCTAGCACAGATACGCAGTATTTT	TRBJ2-3	.	.	TRBV6-1
CASRTSLGEQYF	TGTGCCAGCAGGACCTCCCTTGGGGAGCAGTACTTC	TRBJ2-7	.	.	TRBV28
CASSPAVAGELFF	TGTGCCAGCAGCCCGGCGGTAGCCGGGGAGCTGTTTTTT	TRBJ2-2	.	.	TRBV11-2
CATSRAKESSYNSPLHF	TGTGCCACCAGCAGAGCCAAAGAGAGCTCCTATAATTCACCCCTCCACTTT	TRBJ1-6	once	.	TRBV15
CASRGQFNSPLHF	TGTGCCAGCAGGGGACAGTTTAATTCACCCCTCCACTTT	TRBJ1-6	.	TRBD1	TRBV2
CASSDRRGSGNTIYF	TGCGCCAGCAGCGACAGAAGAGGCTCTGGAAACACCATATATTTT	TRBJ1-3	.	.	TRBV10-2
CASSASPGQGHSPLHF	TGTGCCAGCAGTGCGTCGCCGGGACAGGGTCATTCACCCCTCCACTTT	TRBJ1-6	few	TRBD1	TRBV2
CASSSPGAEEQYF	TGTGCCAGCAGCTCGCCGGGGGCCGAGGAGCAGTACTTC	TRBJ2-7	.	.	TRBV7-9
CASSLRGGDQETQYF	TGTGCCAGCAGCTTGAGGGGCGGAGACCAAGAGACCCAGTACTTC	TRBJ2-5	.	.	TRBV5-8
CASSTSTGEYGYTF	.	TRBJ1-2	.	.	TRBV6-5
CASSSPATNEKLFF	TGTGCCAGCAGTTCTCCTGCAACTAATGAAAAACTGTTTTTT	TRBJ1-4	.	.	TRBV28
CASSPRQTLTQYF	TGTGCCAGCAGTCCAAGACAGACCCTTACCCAGTACTTC	TRBJ2-5	.	.	TRBV2
CASSRLTEGYPNYGYTF	TGTGCCAGCAGCCGTTTAACCGAGGGCTATCCTAACTATGGCTACACCTTC	TRBJ1-2	.	.	TRBV5-6
CASSVEPSGAYNEQFF	TGTGCCAGCAGCGTAGAGCCTAGCGGGGCTTACAATGAGCAGTTCTTC	TRBJ2-1	.	TRBD2	TRBV9
CSVEEDRPNEKLFF	TGCAGCGTTGAAGAGGACAGGCCTAATGAAAAACTGTTTTTT	TRBJ1-4	.	TRBD1	TRBV29-1
CASSQGVGRDTEAFF	TGCGCCAGCAGCCAAGGCGTAGGGCGGGACACTGAAGCTTTCTTT	TRBJ1-1	.	.	TRBV4-1